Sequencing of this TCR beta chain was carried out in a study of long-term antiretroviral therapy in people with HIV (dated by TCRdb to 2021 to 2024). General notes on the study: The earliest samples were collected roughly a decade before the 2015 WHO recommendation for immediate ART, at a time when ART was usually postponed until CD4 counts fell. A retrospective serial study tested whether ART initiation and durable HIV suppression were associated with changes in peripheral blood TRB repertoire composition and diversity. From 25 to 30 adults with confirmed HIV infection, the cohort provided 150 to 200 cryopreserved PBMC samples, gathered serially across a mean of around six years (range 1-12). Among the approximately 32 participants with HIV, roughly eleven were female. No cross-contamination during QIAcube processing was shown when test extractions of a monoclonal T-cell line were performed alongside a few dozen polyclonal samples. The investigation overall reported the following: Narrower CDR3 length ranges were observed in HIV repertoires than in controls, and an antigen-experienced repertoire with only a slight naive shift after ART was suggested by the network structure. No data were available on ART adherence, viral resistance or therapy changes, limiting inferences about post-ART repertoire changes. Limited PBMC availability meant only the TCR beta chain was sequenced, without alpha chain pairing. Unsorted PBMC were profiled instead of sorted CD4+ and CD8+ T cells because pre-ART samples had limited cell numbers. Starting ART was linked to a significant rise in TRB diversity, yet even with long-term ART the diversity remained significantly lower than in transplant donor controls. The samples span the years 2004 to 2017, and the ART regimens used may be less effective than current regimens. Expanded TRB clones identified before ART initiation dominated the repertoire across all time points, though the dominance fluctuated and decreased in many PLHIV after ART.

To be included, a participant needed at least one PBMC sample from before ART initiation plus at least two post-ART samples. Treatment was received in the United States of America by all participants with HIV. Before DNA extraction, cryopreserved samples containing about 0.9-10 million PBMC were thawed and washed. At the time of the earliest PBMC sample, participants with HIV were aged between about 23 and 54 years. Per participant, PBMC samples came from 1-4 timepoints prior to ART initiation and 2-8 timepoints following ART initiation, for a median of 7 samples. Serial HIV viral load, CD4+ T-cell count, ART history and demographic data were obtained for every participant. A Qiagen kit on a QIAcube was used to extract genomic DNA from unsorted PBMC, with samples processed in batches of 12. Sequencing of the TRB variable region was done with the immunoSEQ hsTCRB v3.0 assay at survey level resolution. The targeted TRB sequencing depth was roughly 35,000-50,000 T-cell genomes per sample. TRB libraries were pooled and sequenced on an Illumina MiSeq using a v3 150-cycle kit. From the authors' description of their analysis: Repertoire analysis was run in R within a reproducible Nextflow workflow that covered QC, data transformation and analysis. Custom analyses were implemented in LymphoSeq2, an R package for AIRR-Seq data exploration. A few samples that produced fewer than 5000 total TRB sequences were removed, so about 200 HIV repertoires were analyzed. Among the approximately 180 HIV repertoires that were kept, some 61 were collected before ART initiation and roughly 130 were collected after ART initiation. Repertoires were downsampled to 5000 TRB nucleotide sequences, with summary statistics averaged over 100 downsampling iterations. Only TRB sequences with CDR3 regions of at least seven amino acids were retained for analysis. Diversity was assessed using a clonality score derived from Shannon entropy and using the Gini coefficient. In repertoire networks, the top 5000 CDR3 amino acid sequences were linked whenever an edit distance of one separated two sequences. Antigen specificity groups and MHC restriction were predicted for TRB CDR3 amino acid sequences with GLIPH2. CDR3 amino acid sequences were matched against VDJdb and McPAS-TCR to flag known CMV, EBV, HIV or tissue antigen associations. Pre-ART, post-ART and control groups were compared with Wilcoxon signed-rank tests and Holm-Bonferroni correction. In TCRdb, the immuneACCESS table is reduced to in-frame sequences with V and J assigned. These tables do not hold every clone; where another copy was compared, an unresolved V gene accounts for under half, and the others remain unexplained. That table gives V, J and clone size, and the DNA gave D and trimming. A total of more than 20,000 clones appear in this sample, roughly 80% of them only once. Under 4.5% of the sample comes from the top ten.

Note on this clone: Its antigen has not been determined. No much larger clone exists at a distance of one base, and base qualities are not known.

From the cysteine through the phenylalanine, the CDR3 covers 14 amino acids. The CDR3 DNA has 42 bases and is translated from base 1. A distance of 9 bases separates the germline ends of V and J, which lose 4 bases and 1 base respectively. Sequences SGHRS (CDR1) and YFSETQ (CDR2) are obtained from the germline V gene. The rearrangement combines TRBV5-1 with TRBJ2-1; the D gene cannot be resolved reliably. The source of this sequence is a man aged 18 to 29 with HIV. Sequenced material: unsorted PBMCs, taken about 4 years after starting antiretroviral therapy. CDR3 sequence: CASSGGDSYNEQFF. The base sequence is TGCGCCAGCAGCGGTGGGGATTCCTACAATGAGCAGTTCTTC.